The T cell receptor (beta chain) under discussion was sequenced for a study of shared clonotypes between healthy human individuals. Across the study: Donor ages ranged 18 to 49 years: a couple of women, a few men. The study used three CD4 naive, three CD4 memory, two CD8 naive and one CD8 memory plate per donor.

CD45RO-negative, CCR7-positively selected cells formed the naive CD8 fraction, excluding terminally differentiated effector memory CD45RA+ cells. Donors included only healthy HIV-negative adults lacking recent acute infections or vaccinations. V was pared by 1 base and J by 14 bases, with 15 bases between. This CDR3 is built from 13 residues. Germline V gene data show CDR1 as MGHRA and CDR2 as YSYEKL. Data came from immunoSEQ multiplex PCR; TCRdb stores just in-frame clones and leaves some out. Among around 1,900,000 clones, around 93% were seen once, and the ten largest hold approximately 1.7%. The clonotype originates from a man aged 18 to 29 in good health. Some clones in this sample may be carry-over from other donors' samples. The chain has TRBV4-1 and TRBJ2-4, with a tentative D call TRBD2 (5 bases). The sample was naive CD8+ T cells from PBMCs. CDR3 loop: CASSQVPDLKKYF. CDR3 coding DNA: TGCGCCAGCAGCCAAGTTCCGGACTTAAAAAAGTACTTC.